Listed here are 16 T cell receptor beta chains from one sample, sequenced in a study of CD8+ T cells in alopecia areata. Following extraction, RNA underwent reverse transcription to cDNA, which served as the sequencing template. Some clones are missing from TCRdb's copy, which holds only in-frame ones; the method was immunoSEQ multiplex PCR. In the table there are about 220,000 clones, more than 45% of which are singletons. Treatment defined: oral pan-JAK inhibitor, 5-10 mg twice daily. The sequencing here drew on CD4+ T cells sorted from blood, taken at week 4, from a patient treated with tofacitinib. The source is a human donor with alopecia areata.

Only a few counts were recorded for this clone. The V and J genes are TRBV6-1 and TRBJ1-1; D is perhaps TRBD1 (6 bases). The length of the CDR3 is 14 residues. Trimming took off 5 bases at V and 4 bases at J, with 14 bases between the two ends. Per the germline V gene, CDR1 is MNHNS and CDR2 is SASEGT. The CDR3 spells CASSPTGLGTEAFF. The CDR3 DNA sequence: TGTGCCAGCAGTCCGACAGGTTTGGGCACTGAAGCTTTCTTT.

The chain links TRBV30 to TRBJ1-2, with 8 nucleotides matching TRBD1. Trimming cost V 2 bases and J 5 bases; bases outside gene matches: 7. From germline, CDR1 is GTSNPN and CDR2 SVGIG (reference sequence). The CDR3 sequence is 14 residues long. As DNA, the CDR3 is TGTGCCTGGAGTAGAGACAGGGGAGGATATGGCTACACCTTC. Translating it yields CAWSRDRGGYGYTF.

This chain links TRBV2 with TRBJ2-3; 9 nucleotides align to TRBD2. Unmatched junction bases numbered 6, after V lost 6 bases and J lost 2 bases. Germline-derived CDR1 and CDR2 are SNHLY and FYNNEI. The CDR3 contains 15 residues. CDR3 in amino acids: CASRGLASHTDTQYF. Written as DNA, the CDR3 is TGTGCCAGCAGGGGACTAGCTTCCCACACAGATACGCAGTATTTT.

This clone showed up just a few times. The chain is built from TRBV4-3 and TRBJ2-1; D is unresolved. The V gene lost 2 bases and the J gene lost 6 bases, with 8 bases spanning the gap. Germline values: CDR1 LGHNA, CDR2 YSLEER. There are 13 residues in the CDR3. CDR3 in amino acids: CASSQIPSNEQFF. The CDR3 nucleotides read TGCGCCAGCAGCCAAATTCCTAGCAATGAGCAGTTCTTC.

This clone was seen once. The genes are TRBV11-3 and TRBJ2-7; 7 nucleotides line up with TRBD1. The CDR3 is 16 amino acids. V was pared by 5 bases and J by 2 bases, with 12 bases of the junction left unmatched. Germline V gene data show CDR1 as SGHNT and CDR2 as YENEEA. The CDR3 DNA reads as TGTGCCAGCAGCCCGCGGACAGGAACTACAACCTACGAGCAGTACTTC. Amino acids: CASSPRTGTTTYEQYF.

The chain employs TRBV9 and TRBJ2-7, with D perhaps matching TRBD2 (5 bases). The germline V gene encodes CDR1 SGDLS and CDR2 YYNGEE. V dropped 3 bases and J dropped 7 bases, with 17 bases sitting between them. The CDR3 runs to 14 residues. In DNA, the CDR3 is TGTGCCAGCAGCGCCCCCAGTTCGAGCGGTGAGCAGTACTTC. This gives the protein CASSAPSSSGEQYF. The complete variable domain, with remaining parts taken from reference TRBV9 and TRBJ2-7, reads DSGVTQTPKHLITATGQRVTLRCSPRSGDLSVYWYQQSLDQGLQFLIQYYNGEERAKGNILERFSAQQFPDLHSELNLSSLELGDSALYFCASSAPSSSGEQYFGPGTRLTVT.

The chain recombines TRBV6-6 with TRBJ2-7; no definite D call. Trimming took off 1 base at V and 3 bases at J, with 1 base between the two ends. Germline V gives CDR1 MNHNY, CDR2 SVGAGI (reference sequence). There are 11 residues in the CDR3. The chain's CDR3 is CASSYYYEQYF. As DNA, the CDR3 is TGTGCCAGCAGTTACTACTACGAGCAGTACTTC.

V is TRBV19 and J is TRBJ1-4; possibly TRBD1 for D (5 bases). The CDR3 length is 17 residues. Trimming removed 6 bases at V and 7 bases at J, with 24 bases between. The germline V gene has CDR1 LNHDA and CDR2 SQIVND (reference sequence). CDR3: CASSPSGESKHAEKLFF. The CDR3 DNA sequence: TGTGCCAGTAGCCCATCGGGGGAATCAAAACATGCTGAAAAACTGTTTTTT.

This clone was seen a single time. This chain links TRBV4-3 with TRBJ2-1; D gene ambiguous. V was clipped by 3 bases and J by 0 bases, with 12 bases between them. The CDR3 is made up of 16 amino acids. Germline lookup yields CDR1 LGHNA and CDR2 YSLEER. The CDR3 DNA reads TGCGCCAGCAGCCATTCCCACTCCATCTCCTACAATGAGCAGTTCTTC. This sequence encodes CASSHSHSISYNEQFF.

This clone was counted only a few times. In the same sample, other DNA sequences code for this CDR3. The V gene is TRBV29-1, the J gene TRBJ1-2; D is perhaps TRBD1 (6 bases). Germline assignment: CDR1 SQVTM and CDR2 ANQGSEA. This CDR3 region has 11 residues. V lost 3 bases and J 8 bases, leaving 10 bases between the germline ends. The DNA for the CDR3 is TGCAGCGTTGACAGGGGAGGCGGCTACACCTTC. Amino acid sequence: CSVDRGGGYTF.

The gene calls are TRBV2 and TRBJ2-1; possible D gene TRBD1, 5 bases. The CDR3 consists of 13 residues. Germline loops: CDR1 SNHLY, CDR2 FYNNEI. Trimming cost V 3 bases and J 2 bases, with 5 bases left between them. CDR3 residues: CASSEDTYNEQFF. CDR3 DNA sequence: TGTGCCAGCAGTGAGGACACCTACAATGAGCAGTTCTTC.

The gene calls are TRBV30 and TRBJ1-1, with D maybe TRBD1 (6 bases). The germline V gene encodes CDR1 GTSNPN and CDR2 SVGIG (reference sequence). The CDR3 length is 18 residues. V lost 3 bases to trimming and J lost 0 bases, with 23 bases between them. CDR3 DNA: TGTGCCTGGAGCGCAGGTTGGTATTCGGGACACCTGAACACTGAAGCTTTCTTT. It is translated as CAWSAGWYSGHLNTEAFF.

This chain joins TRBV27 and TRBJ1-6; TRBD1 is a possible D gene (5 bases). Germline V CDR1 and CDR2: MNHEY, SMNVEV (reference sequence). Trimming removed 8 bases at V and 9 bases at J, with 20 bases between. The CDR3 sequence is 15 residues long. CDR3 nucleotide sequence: TGTGCCAGCTCCTTTGCGGGCAGGGAACGTTCACCCCTCCACTTT. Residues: CASSFAGRERSPLHF.

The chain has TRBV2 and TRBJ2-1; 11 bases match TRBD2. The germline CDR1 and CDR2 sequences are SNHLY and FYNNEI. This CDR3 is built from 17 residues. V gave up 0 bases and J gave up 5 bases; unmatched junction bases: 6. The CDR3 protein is CASSEALRLAGNNEQFF. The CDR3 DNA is TGTGCCAGCAGTGAAGCGCTTCGACTAGCGGGGAACAATGAGCAGTTCTTC.

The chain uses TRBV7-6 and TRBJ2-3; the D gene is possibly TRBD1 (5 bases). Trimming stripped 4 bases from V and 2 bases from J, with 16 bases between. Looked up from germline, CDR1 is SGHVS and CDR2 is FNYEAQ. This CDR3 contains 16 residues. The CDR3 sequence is CASSSRSTGSTDTQYF. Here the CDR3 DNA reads TGTGCCAGCAGCTCCCGCAGTACAGGTTCCACAGATACGCAGTATTTT.

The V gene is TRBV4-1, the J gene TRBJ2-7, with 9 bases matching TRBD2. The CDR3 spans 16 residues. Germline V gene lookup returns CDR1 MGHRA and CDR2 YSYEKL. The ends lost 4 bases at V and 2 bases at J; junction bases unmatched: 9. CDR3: CASSRSAGGPAYEQYF. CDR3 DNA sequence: TGCGCCAGCAGCCGATCCGCGGGGGGGCCGGCCTACGAGCAGTACTTC.